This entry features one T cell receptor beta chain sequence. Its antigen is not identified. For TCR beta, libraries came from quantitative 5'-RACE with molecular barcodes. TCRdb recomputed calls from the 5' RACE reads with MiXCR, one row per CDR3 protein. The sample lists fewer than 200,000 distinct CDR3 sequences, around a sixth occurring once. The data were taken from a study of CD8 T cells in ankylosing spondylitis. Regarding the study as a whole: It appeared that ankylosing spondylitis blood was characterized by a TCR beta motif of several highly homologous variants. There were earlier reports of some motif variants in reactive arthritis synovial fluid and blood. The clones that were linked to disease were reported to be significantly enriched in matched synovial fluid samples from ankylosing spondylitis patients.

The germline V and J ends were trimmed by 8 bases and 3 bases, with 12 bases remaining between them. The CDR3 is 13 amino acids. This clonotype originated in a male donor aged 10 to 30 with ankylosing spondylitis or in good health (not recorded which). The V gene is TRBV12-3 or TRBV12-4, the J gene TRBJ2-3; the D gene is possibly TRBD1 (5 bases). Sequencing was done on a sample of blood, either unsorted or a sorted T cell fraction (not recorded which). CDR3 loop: CASVGLGTDTQYF. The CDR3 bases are TGTGCCAGCGTGGGGCTCGGGACAGATACGCAGTATTTT.